Shown below are 30 T cell receptor beta chains from a single sample sequenced in a study of blood T cell repertoires in COVID-19. Produced via immunoSEQ multiplex PCR; TCRdb's table is partial and in-frame only. This table holds some 73,000 clones, approximately 86% found once. Sequenced: peripheral blood. These receptors came from a man of 80 years or more with COVID-19, enrolled during active disease.

The chain is built from TRBV28 and TRBJ1-5; 9 bases line up with TRBD1. Germline lookup yields CDR1 MDHEN and CDR2 SYDVKM. There are 15 residues in the CDR3. Losses at the gene ends were 4 bases for V and 3 bases for J; bases not matched to a gene: 4. CDR3 bases: TGTGCCAGCAGTTGGGGACAGGGCCTCAATCAGCCCCAGCATTTT. Encoded protein: CASSWGQGLNQPQHF.

The chain recombines TRBV6-6 with TRBJ1-6, with TRBD1 matching over 9 bases. This CDR3 spans 15 amino acids. The V and J ends lost 2 bases and 6 bases, in that order; junction bases with no gene match: 2. Germline loops: CDR1 MNHNY, CDR2 SVGAGI (reference sequence). The DNA for the CDR3 is TGTGCCAGCAGTTACCCGGACAGGGGTAATTCACCCCTCCACTTT. Translating gives CASSYPDRGNSPLHF.

The chain is built from TRBV6-5 and TRBJ2-3; D possibly corresponds to TRBD1 (5 bases). Trimming cost V 6 bases and J 0 bases, with 10 bases left between them. Germline CDR1 MNHEY, CDR2 SVGAGI. The CDR3 is 14 amino acids. This CDR3 reads CASSFDRSTDTQYF. CDR3 nucleotide sequence: TGTGCCAGCAGCTTTGACAGAAGCACAGATACGCAGTATTTT.

Here the CDR3 reads CASSLEEINYGYTF. The CDR3 DNA is TGTGCCAGCAGCTTAGAGGAGATTAACTATGGCTACACCTTC. The rearrangement uses TRBV7-8 and TRBJ1-2; no clear D. The germline V gene has CDR1 SGHVS and CDR2 FQNEAQ. The CDR3 is 14 amino acids. V gave up 1 base and J gave up 1 base, with 7 bases separating them. The complete variable domain, with remaining parts taken from reference TRBV7-8 and TRBJ1-2, reads GAGVSQSPRYKVAKRGQDVALRCDPISGHVSLFWYQQALGQGPEFLTYFQNEAQLDKSGLPSDRFFAERPEGSVSTLKIQRTQQEDSAVYLCASSLEEINYGYTFGSGTRLTVV.

The V call is TRBV7-2, the J call TRBJ1-6; 7 nucleotides match TRBD1. CDR3 length equals 14 residues. V shed 1 base and J 8 bases; nucleotides not matched to a gene: 2. Germline V gives CDR1 SGHTA, CDR2 FQGNSA. CDR3 nucleotide sequence: TGTGCCAGCAGCTTAGGCAGGGGGTATTCACCCCTCCACTTT. This sequence encodes CASSLGRGYSPLHF. Based on the CDR3 plus reference TRBV7-2 and TRBJ1-6, the full variable domain is GAGVSQSPSNKVTEKGKDVELRCDPISGHTALYWYRQSLGQGLEFLIYFQGNSAPDKSGLPSDRFSAERTGGSVSTLTIQRTQQEDSAVYLCASSLGRGYSPLHFGNGTRLTVT.

The chain combines TRBV7-9 with TRBJ2-1; 10 bases are shared with TRBD1. Germline V gene sequence: CDR1 SEHNR, CDR2 FQNEAQ (reference sequence). V gave up 6 bases and J gave up 8 bases; unmatched junction bases: 7. There are 14 residues in the CDR3. The CDR3: CASRNAGTGDEQFF. The CDR3 region has the DNA TGTGCCAGCAGGAATGCAGGGACAGGGGATGAGCAGTTCTTC. Using reference TRBV7-9 and TRBJ2-1 for the parts outside the CDR3, the full variable domain is DTGVSQNPRHKITKRGQNVTFRCDPISEHNRLYWYRQTLGQGPEFLTYFQNEAQLEKSRLLSDRFSAERPKGSFSTLEIQRTEQGDSAMYLCASRNAGTGDEQFFGPGTRLTVL.

The chain combines TRBV19 with TRBJ1-1; 7 bases agree with TRBD1. The CDR3 totals 16 residues. The germline gives CDR1 LNHDA, CDR2 SQIVND (reference sequence). J gave up 1 base and V 4 bases, and 9 bases lay outside the gene matches. This CDR3 is CASSRPGGTANTEAFF. The DNA of the CDR3 is TGTGCCAGTAGTAGGCCGGGTGGGACAGCGAACACTGAAGCTTTCTTT.

This chain connects TRBV20-1 to TRBJ2-5; D unclear. Trimming shortened V by 3 bases and J by 2 bases, and 4 bases separated the two germline ends. The CDR3 spans 11 residues. CDR1 and CDR2 from the germline V gene are DFQATT and SNEGSKA (reference sequence). CDR3 in DNA: TGCAGTGCTAGGACTCAAGAGACCCAGTACTTC. It encodes CSARTQETQYF.

The chain employs TRBV28 and TRBJ1-1; 10 bases map to TRBD1. Germline values: CDR1 MDHEN, CDR2 SYDVKM. J gave up 5 bases and V 10 bases, and 7 bases lay outside the gene matches. The CDR3 extends over 13 amino acids. CDR3 sequence (DNA): TGTGCCAACGGGACAGGGGAGAGGACTGAAGCTTTCTTT. The encoded protein is CANGTGERTEAFF.

This chain uses TRBV6-5 with TRBJ2-5, with 10 bases fitting TRBD1. Germline trimming cut 0 bases from V and 5 bases from J; bases unmatched to any gene: 6. Germline CDR1 is MNHEY and CDR2 is SVGAGI. The CDR3 contains 16 residues. CDR3 in amino acids: CASSYSPGQGQETQYF. The DNA of the CDR3 is TGTGCCAGCAGTTACTCCCCGGGACAGGGGCAGGAGACCCAGTACTTC.

The chain links TRBV24-1 to TRBJ2-1; no definite D call. The CDR3 contains 12 residues. Trimming shortened V by 3 bases and J by 10 bases, and 9 bases separated the two germline ends. Germline CDR1 is KGHDR and CDR2 is SFDVKD. The DNA of the CDR3 is TGTGCCACCAGTGATGCCGGTCGCGAGCAGTTCTTC. This codes for CATSDAGREQFF.

The rearrangement links TRBV5-4 to TRBJ1-1; maybe TRBD1 (5 bases). The V end was cut by 0 bases, the J end by 2 bases, with 20 bases between. Looked up from germline, CDR1 is SGHNT and CDR2 is YYREEE (reference sequence). CDR3 size: 18 residues. In DNA, the CDR3 is TGTGCCAGCAGCTTGGAGGGTCGTTGGACCGGGGGTAACACTGAAGCTTTCTTT. Amino acid sequence: CASSLEGRWTGGNTEAFF.

The genes are TRBV11-2 and TRBJ1-1; D might be TRBD1 (5 bases). The V gene lost 3 bases and the J gene lost 1 base, with 9 bases spanning the gap. Germline CDR1 and CDR2: SGHAT and FQNNGV. The CDR3 loop spans 14 amino acids. This chain's CDR3 is CASSFSTGNTEAFF. The CDR3, as DNA: TGTGCCAGCAGCTTTAGTACAGGGAACACTGAAGCTTTCTTT.

The genes are TRBV5-4 and TRBJ1-4, with TRBD1 matching 7 bases. Germline V gene lookup returns CDR1 SGHNT and CDR2 YYREEE (reference sequence). V shed 0 bases, J shed 5 bases, and the junction held 4 bases outside the gene matches. This CDR3 spans 15 amino acids. The CDR3 is CASSLGYRGNEKLFF. In DNA form, the CDR3 reads TGTGCCAGCAGCTTGGGCTACAGGGGCAATGAAAAACTGTTTTTT. Variable domain in full (rest from reference TRBV5-4 and TRBJ1-4): ETGVTQSPTHLIKTRGQQVTLRCSSQSGHNTVSWYQQALGQGPQFIFQYYREEENGRGNFPPRFSGLQFPNYSSELNVNALELDDSALYLCASSLGYRGNEKLFFGSGTQLSVL.

The chain combines TRBV18 with TRBJ1-2; maybe TRBD1 (5 bases). CDR1 and CDR2 (germline): KGHSH, LQKENI. The CDR3 runs 13 residues. V was cut by 3 bases and J by 8 bases, with 13 bases left in between. As DNA, the CDR3 is TGTGCCAGCTCACCGGGCAGGGAGGGAGGCTACACCTTC. It encodes CASSPGREGGYTF. Full variable domain (outside the CDR3, taken from reference TRBV18 and TRBJ1-2): NAGVMQNPRHLVRRRGQEARLRCSPMKGHSHVYWYRQLPEEGLKFMVYLQKENIIDESGMPKERFSAEFPKEGPSILRIQQVVRGDSAAYFCASSPGREGGYTFGSGTRLTVV.

This clone appeared a single time. The rearrangement joins TRBV19 to TRBJ2-5, with 7 bases lining up with TRBD1. This CDR3 has 15 residues. The germline V gene encodes CDR1 LNHDA and CDR2 SQIVND (reference sequence). The J segment lost 0 bases and the V segment lost 3 bases, leaving 4 bases of the junction unmatched. CDR3 region: CASSIRGQDQETQYF. The CDR3 region has the DNA TGTGCCAGTAGTATTCGTGGACAGGACCAAGAGACCCAGTACTTC. Full variable domain (rest looked up from reference TRBV19 and TRBJ2-5): DGGITQSPKYLFRKEGQNVTLSCEQNLNHDAMYWYRQDPGQGLRLIYYSQIVNDFQKGDIAEGYSVSREKKESFPLTVTSAQKNPTAFYLCASSIRGQDQETQYFGPGTRLLVL.

In its sample, this clone was seen once. The J gene is TRBJ2-7, the V gene TRBV28; D not resolved. V lost 6 bases, J lost 6 bases, and 9 bases lay in between. There are 11 residues in the CDR3. The V gene's germline CDR1 is MDHEN and CDR2 SYDVKM. The CDR3 region is CASRGPSEQYF. The CDR3 DNA follows: TGTGCCAGCAGGGGCCCAAGCGAGCAGTACTTC.

The chain joins TRBV7-8 to TRBJ1-5; D is unresolved. In germline, CDR1 is SGHVS, CDR2 FQNEAQ. V was cut by 1 base and J by 7 bases, with 11 bases left in between. This CDR3 is 14 amino acids long. CDR3 in amino acids: CASSLGPGRQPQHF. DNA of the CDR3: TGTGCCAGCAGCTTAGGGCCGGGAAGGCAGCCCCAGCATTTT.

The V call is TRBV18, the J call TRBJ1-1, with D possibly being TRBD1 (6 bases). The length of the CDR3 is 15 residues. CDR1 KGHSH and CDR2 LQKENI come from the germline V gene. V was pared by 2 bases and J by 4 bases, with 14 bases between. For the CDR3, the DNA is TGTGCCAGCTCACCAGGGAGGGGGATTGGCACTGAAGCTTTCTTT. This translates into CASSPGRGIGTEAFF.

This clone was seen only a few times. This chain connects TRBV6-2 or TRBV6-3 to TRBJ1-5; the match to TRBD1 covers 7 bases. Germline values: CDR1 MNHEY, CDR2 SVGEGT. V gave up 5 bases and J gave up 7 bases; unmatched junction bases: 8. The CDR3 length is 14 residues. The CDR3 DNA follows: TGTGCCAGCAGTCTCACAGGGGAAGCCCAGCCCCAGCATTTT. Translating it yields CASSLTGEAQPQHF.

V and J are TRBV7-9 and TRBJ1-2, with 8 positions matching TRBD1. Germline CDR1 and CDR2: SEHNR and FQNEAQ (reference sequence). The CDR3 is made up of 12 amino acids. After removal of 5 bases from V and 6 bases from J, the junction contained 2 bases not matched to a gene. The CDR3 DNA reads as TGTGCCAGCAGCCCGACAGGGGATGGCTACACCTTC. It is translated as CASSPTGDGYTF.

In DNA form, the CDR3 reads TGTGCCAGCAGGGATAGCGGGACCTCCTACAATGAGCAGTTCTTC. Protein: CASRDSGTSYNEQFF. The chain carries TRBV6-5 and TRBJ2-1, with 8 nucleotides matching TRBD2. CDR1 and CDR2 (germline): MNHEY, SVGAGI. The CDR3 loop spans 15 amino acids. V lost 6 bases, J lost 0 bases, and 4 bases stayed unmatched.

This chain links TRBV6-1 with TRBJ2-1; D is undetermined. The CDR3 has 13 residues. V was clipped by 2 bases and J by 6 bases, with 8 bases between them. Germline V lookup: CDR1 MNHNS, CDR2 SASEGT. CDR3 sequence: CASSESRINEQFF. CDR3 nucleotide sequence: TGTGCCAGCAGTGAAAGTAGAATCAATGAGCAGTTCTTC.

The chain recombines TRBV6-5 with TRBJ2-5; the D gene is possibly TRBD1 (8 bases). Germline lookup yields CDR1 MNHEY and CDR2 SVGAGI. The V gene lost 6 bases and the J gene lost 5 bases, with 16 bases spanning the gap. CDR3 length equals 14 residues. CDR3 sequence reads: CASRGRGRGETQYF. CDR3 coding DNA: TGTGCCAGCAGAGGCAGGGGGCGGGGGGAGACCCAGTACTTC.

This chain joins TRBV19 and TRBJ2-7; 11 bases map to TRBD2. The J segment lost 2 bases and the V segment lost 9 bases, leaving 3 bases of the junction unmatched. The CDR3 loop spans 13 amino acids. Looked up from germline, CDR1 is LNHDA and CDR2 is SQIVND (reference sequence). This chain's CDR3 is CASGTSGTYEQYF. The CDR3, as DNA: TGTGCCAGCGGGACTAGCGGAACCTACGAGCAGTACTTC.

This clone was seen just once. The chain is built from TRBV6-1 and TRBJ2-7, with TRBD2 matching over 7 bases. Unmatched junction bases numbered 3, after V lost 3 bases and J lost 4 bases. The CDR3 is made up of 13 amino acids. Germline CDR1 is MNHNS and CDR2 is SASEGT. The CDR3 here is CASSELAEYEQYF. DNA of the CDR3: TGTGCCAGCAGTGAGCTAGCGGAATACGAGCAGTACTTC.

J is TRBJ2-7 and V is TRBV6-2 or TRBV6-3; TRBD2 is a possible D gene (5 bases). The CDR3 length is 12 residues. V dropped 2 bases and J dropped 4 bases, with 6 bases sitting between them. Per the germline V gene, CDR1 is MNHEY and CDR2 is SVGEGT. As DNA, the CDR3 is TGTGCCAGCAGTTACCGGGGATACGAGCAGTACTTC. Protein: CASSYRGYEQYF.

The chain has TRBV29-1 and TRBJ2-7; D perhaps matches TRBD1 (7 bases). Germline CDR1 reads SQVTM; CDR2 reads ANQGSEA. The ends were cut back, 4 bases at V and 0 bases at J, with 22 bases in the middle. CDR3 length: 17 residues. CDR3 nucleotide sequence: TGCAGCGTTGTTGAGTGGTGGCGGGACAGTAACTCCTACGAGCAGTACTTC. Residues: CSVVEWWRDSNSYEQYF.

This sequence joins TRBV11-2 and TRBJ2-1; 9 positions agree with TRBD2. The CDR3 is 16 residues long. Germline V gene sequence: CDR1 SGHAT, CDR2 FQNNGV. J lost 6 bases, V lost 4 bases, and 10 bases had no gene match. In DNA form, the CDR3 reads TGTGCCAGCAGCTCCCTACTAGCGGGTGATTCCAATGAGCAGTTCTTC. It specifies CASSSLLAGDSNEQFF.

The rearrangement uses TRBV7-3 and TRBJ2-2, with D tentatively TRBD2 (6 bases). The germline gives CDR1 SGHTA, CDR2 FQGTGA. The CDR3 has 15 residues. V was trimmed by 5 bases and J by 3 bases, leaving 13 bases between them. The CDR3 region has the DNA TGTGCCAGCAGCCTGATCGGAGGGGACACCGGGGAGCTGTTTTTT. As protein: CASSLIGGDTGELFF.